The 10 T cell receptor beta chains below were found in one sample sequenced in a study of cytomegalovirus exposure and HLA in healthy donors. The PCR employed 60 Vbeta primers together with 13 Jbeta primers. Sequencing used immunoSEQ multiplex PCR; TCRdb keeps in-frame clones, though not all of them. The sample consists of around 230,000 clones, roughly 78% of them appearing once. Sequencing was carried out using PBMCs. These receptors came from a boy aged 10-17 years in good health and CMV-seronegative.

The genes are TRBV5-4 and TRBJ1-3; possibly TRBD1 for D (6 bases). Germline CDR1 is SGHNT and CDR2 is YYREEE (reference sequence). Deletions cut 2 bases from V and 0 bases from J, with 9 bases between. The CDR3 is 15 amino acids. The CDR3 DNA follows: TGTGCCAGCAGCTTCGACAGGAGCTCTGGAAACACCATATATTTT. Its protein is CASSFDRSSGNTIYF.

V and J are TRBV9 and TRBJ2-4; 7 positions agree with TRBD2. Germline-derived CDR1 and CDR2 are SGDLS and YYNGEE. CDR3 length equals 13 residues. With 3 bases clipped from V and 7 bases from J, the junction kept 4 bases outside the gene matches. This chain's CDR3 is CASSGEGSNIQYF. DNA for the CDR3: TGTGCCAGCAGCGGGGAGGGTAGTAACATTCAGTACTTC. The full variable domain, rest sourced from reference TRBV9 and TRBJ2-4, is DSGVTQTPKHLITATGQRVTLRCSPRSGDLSVYWYQQSLDQGLQFLIQYYNGEERAKGNILERFSAQQFPDLHSELNLSSLELGDSALYFCASSGEGSNIQYFGAGTRLSVL.

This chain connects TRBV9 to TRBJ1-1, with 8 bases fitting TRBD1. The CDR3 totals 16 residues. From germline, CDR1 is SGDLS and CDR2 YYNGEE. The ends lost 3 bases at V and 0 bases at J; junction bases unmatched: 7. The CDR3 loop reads CASSGPGQDLNTEAFF. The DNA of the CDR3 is TGTGCCAGCAGCGGACCGGGACAGGATTTGAACACTGAAGCTTTCTTT.

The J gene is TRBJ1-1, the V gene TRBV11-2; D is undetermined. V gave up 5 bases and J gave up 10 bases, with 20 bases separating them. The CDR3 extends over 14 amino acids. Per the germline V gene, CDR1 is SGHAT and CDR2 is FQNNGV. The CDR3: CASSPPASLRGAFF. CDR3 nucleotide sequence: TGTGCCAGCAGCCCCCCGGCGTCGTTGAGAGGAGCTTTCTTT. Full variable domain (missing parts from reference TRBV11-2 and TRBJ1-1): EAGVAQSPRYKIIEKRQSVAFWCNPISGHATLYWYQQILGQGPKLLIQFQNNGVVDDSQLPKDRFSAERLKGVDSTLKIQPAKLEDSAVYLCASSPPASLRGAFFGQGTRLTVV.

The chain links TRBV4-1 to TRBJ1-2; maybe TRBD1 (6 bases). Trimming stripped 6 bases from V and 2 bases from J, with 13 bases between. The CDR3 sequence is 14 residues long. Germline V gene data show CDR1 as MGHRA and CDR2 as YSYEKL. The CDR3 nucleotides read TGCGCCAGCAGTCCTACAGGGCAAAACTATGGCTACACCTTC. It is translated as CASSPTGQNYGYTF.

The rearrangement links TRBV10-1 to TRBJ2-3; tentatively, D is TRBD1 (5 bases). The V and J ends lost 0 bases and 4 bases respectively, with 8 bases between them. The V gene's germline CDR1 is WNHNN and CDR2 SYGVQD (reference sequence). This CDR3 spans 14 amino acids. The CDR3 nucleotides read TGCGCCAGCAGTGAGTCGTCCAGGGCAGATACGCAGTATTTT. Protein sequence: CASSESSRADTQYF.

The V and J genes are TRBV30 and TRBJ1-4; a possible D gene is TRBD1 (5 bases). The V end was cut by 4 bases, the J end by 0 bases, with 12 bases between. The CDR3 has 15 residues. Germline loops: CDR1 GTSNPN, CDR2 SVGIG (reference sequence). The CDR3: CAWTSSGTTNEKLFF. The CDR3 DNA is TGTGCCTGGACAAGTTCAGGGACAACTAATGAAAAACTGTTTTTT. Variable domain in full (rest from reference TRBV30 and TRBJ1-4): SQTIHQWPATLVQPVGSPLSLECTVEGTSNPNLYWYRQAAGRGLQLLFYSVGIGQISSEVPQNLSASRPQDRQFILSSKKLLLSDSGFYLCAWTSSGTTNEKLFFGSGTQLSVL.

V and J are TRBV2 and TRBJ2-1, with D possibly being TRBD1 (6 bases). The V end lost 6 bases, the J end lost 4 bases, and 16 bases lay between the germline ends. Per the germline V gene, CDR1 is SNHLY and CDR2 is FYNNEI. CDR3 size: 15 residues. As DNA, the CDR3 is TGTGCCAGCAGCCGCGCGCTTGGACAGTACAATGAGCAGTTCTTC. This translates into CASSRALGQYNEQFF.

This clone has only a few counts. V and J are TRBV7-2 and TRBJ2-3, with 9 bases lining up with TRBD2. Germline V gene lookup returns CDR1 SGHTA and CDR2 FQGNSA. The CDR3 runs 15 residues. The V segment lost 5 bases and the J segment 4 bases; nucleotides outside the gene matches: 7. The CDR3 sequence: CASSPPLAGPDTQYF. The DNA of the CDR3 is TGTGCCAGCAGCCCCCCACTAGCGGGTCCAGATACGCAGTATTTT.

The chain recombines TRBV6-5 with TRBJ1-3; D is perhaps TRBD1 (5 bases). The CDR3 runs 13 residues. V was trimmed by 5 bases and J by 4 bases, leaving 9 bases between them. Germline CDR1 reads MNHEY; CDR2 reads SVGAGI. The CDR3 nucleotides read TGTGCCAGCAGTGTCCGACAGGGAAACACCATATATTTT. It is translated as CASSVRQGNTIYF.